Below, 8 T cell receptor beta chains from the same sample are listed, as sequenced in a study of T cell responses to AZD1222 COVID-19 vaccine. Profiling relied on immunoSEQ multiplex PCR, and the TCRdb table lists in-frame clones only, not all of them. This table has about 150,000 clones, 90% appearing once. The starting material was peripheral blood, obtained 28 days after the second AZD1222 dose. These receptors originate from an adult who received the AZD1222 COVID-19 vaccine.

This clone was observed a handful of times. The chain combines TRBV27 with TRBJ2-7, with no clear D. Germline lookup yields CDR1 MNHEY and CDR2 SMNVEV (reference sequence). Between the trimmed V and J ends, which lost 2 bases and 6 bases, there was a span of 8 bases. This CDR3 comprises 12 residues. CDR3 DNA sequence: TGTGCCAGCAGTTTACCGGGTGGCGAGCAGTACTTC. Its translation: CASSLPGGEQYF.

This rearrangement joins TRBV10-2 to TRBJ1-1; no clear D. Germline CDR1 WSHSY, CDR2 SAAADI. CDR3 length equals 15 residues. Trimming shortened V by 4 bases and J by 0 bases, and 12 bases separated the two germline ends. The DNA for the CDR3 is TGCGCCAGCAGTGGGTCCGGGATCATGAACACTGAAGCTTTCTTT. This gives the protein CASSGSGIMNTEAFF.

This clone was counted once. The chain couples TRBV5-1 to TRBJ1-4; TRBD1 matches at 7 bases. This CDR3 is 15 amino acids long. From germline, CDR1 is SGHRS and CDR2 YFSETQ. The ends lost 0 bases at V and 4 bases at J; junction bases unmatched: 3. The CDR3 loop reads CASSLGQGGNEKLFF. The DNA of the CDR3 is TGCGCCAGCAGCTTGGGACAGGGAGGTAATGAAAAACTGTTTTTT.

V is TRBV19 and J is TRBJ2-2; 12 positions agree with TRBD2. Germline lookup yields CDR1 LNHDA and CDR2 SQIVND (reference sequence). V dropped 5 bases and J dropped 5; count of bases not matched to a gene: 9. There are 17 residues in the CDR3. The CDR3 loop reads CASSSRLAGAGTGELFF. In nucleotides, the CDR3 is TGTGCCAGTAGTTCCCGACTAGCGGGAGCTGGGACCGGGGAGCTGTTTTTT. The full variable domain, its missing parts supplied by reference TRBV19 and TRBJ2-2, is DGGITQSPKYLFRKEGQNVTLSCEQNLNHDAMYWYRQDPGQGLRLIYYSQIVNDFQKGDIAEGYSVSREKKESFPLTVTSAQKNPTAFYLCASSSRLAGAGTGELFFGEGSRLTVL.

This clone was recorded only once. This chain connects TRBV2 to TRBJ1-3, with D unresolved. The CDR3 is made up of 16 amino acids. V was clipped by 2 bases and J by 0 bases, with 11 bases between them. CDR1 and CDR2 (germline): SNHLY, FYNNEI. The CDR3 DNA is TGTGCCAGCAGTGAACGCAGGCAAAGCTCTGGAAACACCATATATTTT. It yields the protein CASSERRQSSGNTIYF.

The rearrangement links TRBV6-5 to TRBJ1-4, with 8 bases lining up with TRBD1. This CDR3 has 15 amino acids. Germline V gene lookup returns CDR1 MNHEY and CDR2 SVGAGI. The junction had 2 bases not matched to a gene; V was cut back by 4 bases and J by 1 base. The DNA of the CDR3 is TGTGCCAGCAGTTCAGACAGGGGAACTAATGAAAAACTGTTTTTT. Protein: CASSSDRGTNEKLFF.

This clone was picked up one time. The CDR3 bases are TGTGCCAGCAGTTGGGCTGCCCGGGGAGGCAACGAGCAGTACTTC. Protein: CASSWAARGGNEQYF. The rearrangement uses TRBV27 and TRBJ2-7; maybe TRBD2 (6 bases). The germline gives CDR1 MNHEY, CDR2 SMNVEV (reference sequence). V was shortened by 4 bases and J by 5 bases, with 18 bases between the two germline ends. There are 15 residues in the CDR3.

The rearrangement links TRBV6-4 to TRBJ1-2; D is possibly TRBD1 (6 bases). V lost 6 bases and J 7 bases, leaving 18 bases between the germline ends. The germline CDR1 and CDR2 sequences are MRHNA and SNTAGT. This CDR3 comprises 14 residues. The CDR3 loop is CASSETGQTSGYTF. The CDR3 bases are TGTGCCAGCAGCGAAACTGGACAGACGAGTGGCTACACCTTC.